This is a list of T cell receptor beta chains from one sample in a study of control samples from healthy donors and cancer patients. Measured with immunoSEQ multiplex PCR; TCRdb has only the in-frame clones, and not every one. This table holds fewer than 150,000 clones, approximately 92% found once. Sequencing used blood. Receptors originate from a young man in good health. The CDR3 runs from the conserved cysteine through the conserved F or W. D genes are given only for firm matches. Clone size is stated in some rows and not others, as once, few, many or a class when expanded.

j_call clone_size d_call v_call cdr3_aa cdr3_nt
TRBJ1-1 NA NA TRBV18 CASSPGADREAFF TGTGCCAGCTCCCCCGGGGCGGACAGAGAAGCTTTCTTT
TRBJ1-3 NA NA TRBV6-6 CASSYNGEPGNTIYF TGTGCCAGCAGTTACAACGGGGAACCTGGAAACACCATATATTTT
TRBJ1-1 NA TRBD1 TRBV3-1/TRBV3-2 CASSPRDRDTEAFF TGTGCCAGCAGCCCCCGGGACAGGGACACTGAAGCTTTCTTT
TRBJ2-1 NA TRBD1 TRBV2 CASSEARGFRNEQFF TGTGCCAGCAGTGAAGCCAGGGGGTTTAGAAATGAGCAGTTCTTC
TRBJ2-7 NA TRBD1 TRBV6-4 CASVKEPISGQGNF TGTGCCAGCGTTAAGGAACCGATATCGGGACAGGGCAACTTC
TRBJ2-3 NA NA TRBV12-3/TRBV12-4 CASTASYGDTQYF TGTGCCAGCACCGCCTCTTACGGGGATACGCAGTATTTT
TRBJ2-1 NA NA TRBV7-9 CASGAQAGVGNEQFF TGTGCCAGCGGAGCCCAGGCCGGGGTGGGTAATGAGCAGTTCTTC
TRBJ2-3 NA NA TRBV5-4 CASSQNWAGRADTQYF TGTGCCAGCAGCCAGAACTGGGCAGGGCGGGCAGATACGCAGTATTTT
TRBJ2-5 NA NA TRBV24-1 CATSPRSQETQYF TGTGCCACCAGTCCACGGTCCCAAGAGACCCAGTACTTC
TRBJ2-3 NA NA TRBV19 CASSRTGTDTQYF TGTGCCAGTAGCAGGACGGGCACAGATACGCAGTATTTT
TRBJ1-4 NA NA TRBV28 CASSFTDTNEKLFF TGTGCCAGCAGTTTTACAGATACTAATGAAAAACTGTTTTTT
TRBJ2-5 NA TRBD1 TRBV7-2 CASSLVVGQGWTQYF TGTGCCAGCAGCTTAGTAGTCGGACAGGGGTGGACCCAGTACTTC
TRBJ1-4 NA NA TRBV19 CASSTHRTTNEKLFF TGTGCCAGTAGTACCCACAGAACAACTAATGAAAAACTGTTTTTT
TRBJ2-2 few TRBD2 TRBV6-5 CASSVGTKLTGELFF TGTGCCAGCAGCGTAGGGACTAAACTAACCGGGGAGCTGTTTTTT
TRBJ2-3 NA TRBD2 TRBV19 CASSGRLAGGITQYF TGTGCCAGTAGTGGACGACTAGCGGGAGGGATTACGCAGTATTTT
TRBJ1-2 NA TRBD1 TRBV12-5 CASGRLETGKGYTF TGTGCTAGTGGCAGACTCGAGACAGGGAAAGGCTACACCTTC
TRBJ1-1 NA NA TRBV3-1/TRBV3-2 CASSQEGAHTEAFF TGTGCCAGCAGCCAAGAGGGTGCGCACACTGAAGCTTTCTTT
TRBJ1-1 once NA TRBV6-5 CASSYSGGTEAFF TGTGCCAGCAGTTACTCGGGGGGCACTGAAGCTTTCTTT
TRBJ2-1 NA NA TRBV11-2 CASSSPRQGFNEQFF TGTGCCAGCAGCTCCCCTCGGCAGGGATTCAATGAGCAGTTCTTC
TRBJ1-3 once NA TRBV6-4 CASRMGIGNTIYF TGTGCCAGCAGGATGGGAATTGGAAACACCATATATTTT
TRBJ2-1 once NA TRBV6-5 CASSRGSYNEQFF TGTGCCAGCAGTAGGGGCTCCTACAATGAGCAGTTCTTC
TRBJ1-6 NA NA TRBV28 CASSSRNNSPLHF TGTGCCAGCAGTTCTCGTAATAATTCACCCCTCCACTTT
TRBJ1-2 NA TRBD1 TRBV3-1/TRBV3-2 CASSHLGQGRYGYTF TGTGCCAGCAGCCACCTGGGACAGGGCCGCTATGGCTACACCTTC
TRBJ2-1 once TRBD2 TRBV7-9 CASSPTSGRVDEQFF TGTGCCAGCAGCCCGACTAGCGGGAGGGTGGATGAGCAGTTCTTC
TRBJ1-4 NA NA TRBV11-2 CASSSLRRKGEKLFF TGTGCCAGCAGCTCACTACGAAGAAAGGGGGAAAAACTGTTTTTT
TRBJ1-3 NA TRBD1 TRBV6-5 CASSSDRESLYF TGTGCCAGCAGTTCGGACAGGGAATCCTTATATTTT
TRBJ1-1 NA NA TRBV29-1 CSVLGIAFDMNTEAFF TGCAGCGTGCTGGGCATAGCCTTCGACATGAACACTGAAGCTTTCTTT
TRBJ2-5 NA TRBD2 TRBV6-5 CASSLGLAETQYF TGTGCCAGCAGTCTCGGACTAGCGGAGACCCAGTACTTC
TRBJ2-7 NA TRBD1 TRBV28 CASSSPGQGTAYEQYF TGTGCCAGCAGCAGCCCGGGACAGGGTACGGCCTACGAGCAGTACTTC
TRBJ2-3 few NA TRBV11-2 CASSRQISTDTQYF TGTGCCAGCAGCCGACAGATTAGCACAGATACGCAGTATTTT
TRBJ2-2 NA NA TRBV7-9 CASSFPRAASTGELFF TGTGCCAGCAGCTTTCCCCGGGCAGCATCGACCGGGGAGCTGTTTTTT
TRBJ2-7 once NA TRBV5-5 CASSLSDPAYEQYF TGTGCCAGCAGCTTGTCAGACCCCGCCTACGAGCAGTACTTC
TRBJ1-3 NA TRBD1 TRBV11-3 CASSLKPGQAISGNTIYF TGTGCCAGCAGCTTAAAGCCGGGACAGGCGATCTCTGGAAACACCATATATTTT
TRBJ1-1 NA NA TRBV29-1 CSAVAGLAEAFF TGCAGCGCCGTGGCAGGGTTGGCTGAAGCTTTCTTT
TRBJ2-1 NA NA TRBV6-1 CASSELYLSSYNEQFF TGTGCCAGCAGTGAACTCTACCTCAGCTCCTACAATGAGCAGTTCTTC
TRBJ2-7 NA TRBD1 TRBV28 CASRDRVWGEQYF TGTGCCAGCAGGGACAGGGTTTGGGGCGAGCAGTACTTC
TRBJ2-1 NA NA TRBV6-2/TRBV6-3 CASSYPRDSYNEQFF TGTGCCAGCAGTTACCCTCGGGACTCCTACAATGAGCAGTTCTTC
TRBJ1-5 NA NA TRBV6-4 CASSVLGGSQPQHF TGTGCCAGCAGTGTTCTGGGTGGGAGTCAGCCCCAGCATTTT
TRBJ2-7 NA TRBD1 TRBV5-6 CASSLGDSTYEQYF TGTGCCAGCAGCTTGGGGGACAGCACCTACGAGCAGTACTTC
TRBJ1-5 NA TRBD1 TRBV2 CASSDHRGPNQPQHF TGTGCCAGCAGTGACCACAGGGGGCCAAATCAGCCCCAGCATTTT
TRBJ2-7 NA NA TRBV27 CASSLIGDTIIRYEQYF TGTGCCAGCAGTTTAATAGGGGACACCATAATTCGCTACGAGCAGTACTTC
TRBJ1-1 few NA TRBV10-1 CASSDTGGVPTEAFF TGCGCCAGCAGTGATACGGGTGGGGTTCCCACTGAAGCTTTCTTT
TRBJ1-6 NA NA TRBV28 CASSLGGSPLHF TGTGCCAGCAGTCTAGGCGGTTCACCCCTCCACTTT
TRBJ2-1 once NA TRBV2 CASSESLVEQFF TGTGCCAGCAGTGAGAGTTTGGTAGAGCAGTTCTTC
TRBJ1-6 NA NA TRBV4-1 CASSQDSATNSPLHF TGCGCCAGCAGCCAAGATTCCGCTACGAATTCACCCCTCCACTTT
TRBJ2-1 NA NA TRBV6-2/TRBV6-3 CASSPSSPNEQFF TGTGCCAGCAGTCCCTCTTCTCCCAATGAGCAGTTCTTC
TRBJ1-3 NA NA TRBV6-1 CASSEWLSSGNTIYF TGTGCCAGCAGTGAGTGGCTTTCCTCTGGAAACACCATATATTTT
TRBJ2-1 NA TRBD2 TRBV30 CAWSRGESYNEQFF TGTGCCTGGAGTCGGGGGGAGAGTTACAATGAGCAGTTCTTC
TRBJ2-4 NA TRBD1 TRBV2 CASSWGQGAKNIQYF TGTGCCAGCAGTTGGGGACAGGGAGCCAAAAACATTCAGTACTTC
TRBJ1-2 NA NA TRBV29-1 CSVEAKTNGYTF TGCAGCGTTGAAGCCAAGACGAATGGCTACACCTTC
TRBJ2-1 NA NA TRBV9 CASSTPGLGDNEQFF TGTGCCAGCAGCACCCCCGGGTTAGGGGATAATGAGCAGTTCTTC
TRBJ1-4 NA NA TRBV10-2 CASRGDNEKLFF TGCGCCAGCAGGGGGGATAATGAAAAACTGTTTTTT